The clone carrying this T cell receptor beta chain has at least ten counts. Its specificity is unknown. Amplification of the TCR beta CDR3 (from genomic DNA) was done by two-round multiplex PCR. Initially, in first-round PCR, primers specific to each TRBV and TRBJ gene were used. MiXCR, run by TCRdb on the multiplex PCR reads, gives a single entry per CDR3 protein. The top ten hold roughly 10% of the sample, which has over 12,000 distinct CDR3 sequences, 28% seen once. The sample originates from a study of prognosis after radiotherapy for stage I lung cancer. On the study more broadly: Patients numbered around 13 men and about six women, aged roughly 53 to 85 with a median of 74.5 years. Study results and caveats: Lower values of Shannon entropy after stereotactic body radiation therapy were seen in patients who developed distant metastases.

On CT and PET/CT, all patients were node-negative, and none had prior chemotherapy, radiotherapy or other malignancies. Germline lookup yields CDR1 MRHNA and CDR2 SNTAGT. V was clipped by 6 bases and J by 2 bases, with 10 bases between them. The length of the CDR3 is 13 residues. The chain is built from TRBV6-4 and TRBJ2-5; no reliable D call. This TCR came from a donor aged 50 or older with non-small cell lung cancer. Here the sequenced sample was PBMCs, taken before or after stereotactic body radiation therapy (not recorded which). CDR3 nucleotides: TGTGCCAGCAGCCCCCGCCCGCAAGAGACCCAGTACTTC. Translating gives CASSPRPQETQYF.